The present T cell receptor beta chain was sequenced within a study of blood T cell repertoires in COVID-19. Study context: Acute-phase and convalescent COVID-19 samples originated in the United States, Italy and Spain.

Deletions cut 6 bases from V and 6 bases from J, with 11 bases between. The CDR3 consists of 12 residues. The authors' processing: Amplification of reference gene primers provided the estimated nucleated cell counts. The method was immunoSEQ multiplex PCR; TCRdb's version includes in-frame clones alone and lacks a portion of them. The V and J calls and clone size were taken over from that table, and D and trimming were inferred from the DNA. The sample includes 60,000 to 80,000 clones, around 88% of them seen just once. The chain couples TRBV12-3 or TRBV12-4 to TRBJ1-1; a possible D gene is TRBD1 (6 bases). Source material: peripheral blood. This TCR was recovered from a man aged 55 to 70 with acute or convalescent COVID-19. CDR3 protein: CASSDRPAEAFF. The DNA of the CDR3 is TGTGCCAGCAGCGACAGGCCCGCTGAAGCTTTCTTT.